This record concerns one TCR beta chain sequence. Antigen specificity is unknown. CDR1 and CDR2 (germline): SEHNR, FQNEAQ (reference sequence). This CDR3 has 12 amino acids. With 5 bases removed from V and 3 bases from J, the gap between germline ends came to 8 bases. The sample is drawn from a study of CD8+ T cells in alopecia areata. Sequencing templates came from extracted RNA that was reverse transcribed into cDNA. Sequencing used immunoSEQ multiplex PCR; TCRdb keeps in-frame clones, though not all of them. The sample yields approximately 130,000 clones, around 50% seen once. Regarding the study as a whole: Relative to normal scalp, lesional scalp, especially alopecia totalis/universalis, showed higher clonality.

V usage is TRBV7-9 and J usage is TRBJ2-7; no firm D call. Sequenced input: NKG2D-low CD8+ T cells sorted from blood. The clonotype comes from a human donor with alopecia areata. The CDR3 DNA is TGTGCCAGCAGCCCGGAAAACTACGAGCAGTACTTC. Translated: CASSPENYEQYF.